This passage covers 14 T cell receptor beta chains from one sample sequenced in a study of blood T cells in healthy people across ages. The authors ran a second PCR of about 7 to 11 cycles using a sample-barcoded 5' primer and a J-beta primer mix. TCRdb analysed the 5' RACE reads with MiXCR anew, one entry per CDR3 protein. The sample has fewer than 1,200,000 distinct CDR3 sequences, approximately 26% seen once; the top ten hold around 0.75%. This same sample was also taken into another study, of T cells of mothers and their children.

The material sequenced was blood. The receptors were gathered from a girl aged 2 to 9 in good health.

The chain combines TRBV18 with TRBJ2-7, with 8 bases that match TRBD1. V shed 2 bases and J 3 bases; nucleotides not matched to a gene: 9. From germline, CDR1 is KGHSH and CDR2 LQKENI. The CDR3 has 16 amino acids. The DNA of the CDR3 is TGTGCCAGCTCACCAAGTGGGTTGACAGGGGACTACGAGCAGTACTTC. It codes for CASSPSGLTGDYEQYF.

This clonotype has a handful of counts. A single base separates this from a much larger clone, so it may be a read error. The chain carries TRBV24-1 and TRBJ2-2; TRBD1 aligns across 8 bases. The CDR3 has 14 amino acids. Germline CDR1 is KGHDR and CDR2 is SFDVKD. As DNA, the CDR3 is TGTGCCACCAGGGACAGGGAGAACACCGGGGAGCGGTTTTTT. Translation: CATRDRENTGERFF.

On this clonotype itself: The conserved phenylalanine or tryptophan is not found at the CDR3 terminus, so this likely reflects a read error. CDR3 nucleotides: TGCAGTGCTAGACGTGGCGGCGTAGACTACGAGCAGTACCTC. Protein: CSARRGGVDYEQYL. The genes are TRBV20-1 and TRBJ2-7; unclear D gene. The CDR3 is 14 amino acids. Trimming removed 2 bases from V and 3 bases from J, with 14 bases in between. Looked up from germline, CDR1 is DFQATT and CDR2 is SNEGSKA (reference sequence).

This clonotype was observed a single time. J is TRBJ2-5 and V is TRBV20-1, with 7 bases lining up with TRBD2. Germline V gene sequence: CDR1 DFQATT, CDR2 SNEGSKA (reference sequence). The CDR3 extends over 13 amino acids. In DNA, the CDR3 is TGCGTAGTGCTAGATGGGACTAAAGAGACCCAGTACTTC. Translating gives CVVLDGTKETQYF.

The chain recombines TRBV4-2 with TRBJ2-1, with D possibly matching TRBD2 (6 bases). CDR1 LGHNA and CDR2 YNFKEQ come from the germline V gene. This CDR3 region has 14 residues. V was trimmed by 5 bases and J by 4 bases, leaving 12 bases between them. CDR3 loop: CASSSRDFYNEQFF. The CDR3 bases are TGTGCCAGCAGCAGCCGGGACTTTTACAATGAGCAGTTCTTC.

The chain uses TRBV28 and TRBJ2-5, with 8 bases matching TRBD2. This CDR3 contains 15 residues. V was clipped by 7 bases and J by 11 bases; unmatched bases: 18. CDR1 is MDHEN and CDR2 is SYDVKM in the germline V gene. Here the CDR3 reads CASTIPGTSLLEQYF. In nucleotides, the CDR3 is TGTGCCAGCACCATCCCCGGGACTAGTCTCCTGGAGCAGTACTTC.

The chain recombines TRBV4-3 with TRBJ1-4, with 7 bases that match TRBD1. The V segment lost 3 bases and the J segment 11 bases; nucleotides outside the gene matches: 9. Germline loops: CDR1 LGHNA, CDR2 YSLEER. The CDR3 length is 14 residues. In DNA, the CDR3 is TGCGCCAGCAGCCACCTAGGACAGGTAGAGAAACTGTTTTTT. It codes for CASSHLGQVEKLFF.

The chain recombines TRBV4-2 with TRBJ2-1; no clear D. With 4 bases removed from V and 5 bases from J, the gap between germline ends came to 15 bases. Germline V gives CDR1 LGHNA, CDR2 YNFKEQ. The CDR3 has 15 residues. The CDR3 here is CASSPIPSSNNEQFF. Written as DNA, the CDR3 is TGTGCCAGCAGCCCCATCCCTTCTAGTAACAATGAGCAGTTCTTC.

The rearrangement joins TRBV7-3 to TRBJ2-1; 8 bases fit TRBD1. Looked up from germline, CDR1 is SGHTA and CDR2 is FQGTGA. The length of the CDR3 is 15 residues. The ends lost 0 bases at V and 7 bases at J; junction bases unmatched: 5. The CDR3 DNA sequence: TGTGCCAGCAGCTTAACTGGACAGGGCAGGAATGAGCAGTTCTTC. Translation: CASSLTGQGRNEQFF.

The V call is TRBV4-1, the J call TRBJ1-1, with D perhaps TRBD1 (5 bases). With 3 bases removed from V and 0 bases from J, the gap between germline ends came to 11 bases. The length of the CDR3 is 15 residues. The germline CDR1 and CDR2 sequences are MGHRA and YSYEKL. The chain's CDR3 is CASSQGTGMNTEAFF. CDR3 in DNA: TGCGCCAGCAGCCAGGGGACGGGCATGAACACTGAAGCTTTCTTT.

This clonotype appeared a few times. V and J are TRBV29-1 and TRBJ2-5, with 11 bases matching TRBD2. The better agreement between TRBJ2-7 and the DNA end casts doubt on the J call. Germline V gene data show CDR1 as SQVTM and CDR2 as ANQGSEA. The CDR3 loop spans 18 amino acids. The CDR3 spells CSVGRLAGGYGLKDEQYF. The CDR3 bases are TGCAGCGTTGGTCGGCTAGCGGGAGGCTATGGCCTGAAGGACGAGCAGTACTTC.

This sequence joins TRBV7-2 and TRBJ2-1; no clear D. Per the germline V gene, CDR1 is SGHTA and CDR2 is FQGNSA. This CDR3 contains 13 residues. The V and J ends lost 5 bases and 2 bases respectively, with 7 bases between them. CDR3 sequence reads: CASSARAYNEQFF. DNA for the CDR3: TGTGCCAGCAGCGCTCGGGCCTACAATGAGCAGTTCTTC.

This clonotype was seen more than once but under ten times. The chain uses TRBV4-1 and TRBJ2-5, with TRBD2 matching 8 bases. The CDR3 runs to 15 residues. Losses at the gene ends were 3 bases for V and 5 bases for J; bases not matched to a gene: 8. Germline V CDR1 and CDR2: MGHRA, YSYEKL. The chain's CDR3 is CASSHTSGGGETQYF. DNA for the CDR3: TGCGCCAGCAGCCATACTAGCGGTGGGGGGGAGACCCAGTACTTC.

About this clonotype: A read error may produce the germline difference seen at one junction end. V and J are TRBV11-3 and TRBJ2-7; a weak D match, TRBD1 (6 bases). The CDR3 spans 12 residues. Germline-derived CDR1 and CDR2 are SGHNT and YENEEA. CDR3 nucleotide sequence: TGTGCCAGCAGCTTAGCTCAGGACAGTTTGCACTTC. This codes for CASSLAQDSLHF. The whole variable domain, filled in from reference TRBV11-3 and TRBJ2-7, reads EAGVVQSPRYKIIEKKQPVAFWCNPISGHNTLYWYLQNLGQGPELLIRYENEEAVDDSQLPKDRFSAERLKGVDSTLKIQPAELGDSAVYLCASSLAQDSLHFGPGTRLTVT.